This T cell receptor (beta chain) was obtained from a study of response to subunit inactivated influenza vaccine. The V gene's germline CDR1 is MNHEY and CDR2 SVGAGI. The CDR3 length is 15 residues. Trimming removed 4 bases at V and 6 bases at J, with 18 bases between. Study-wide results and caveats: New T cells are recruited in small numbers by each seasonal influenza vaccination, according to the authors' suggestion.

This clonotype was counted many times. The antigen is unknown. TCRdb passed the RT-PCR reads through MiXCR, listing each CDR3 protein once. This sample has about 650,000 distinct CDR3 sequences, with around 13% found just once. The TCR originated in a man aged 45 to 65 who received an inactivated influenza vaccine. The V call is TRBV6-5, the J call TRBJ1-2, with D perhaps TRBD1 (5 bases). The material sequenced was PBMCs from blood, taken approximately 15 days before vaccination. In DNA, the CDR3 is TGTGCCAGCAGTTCCCCGGGACTGGGCCAAGATGGCTACACCTTC. Its protein is CASSSPGLGQDGYTF.